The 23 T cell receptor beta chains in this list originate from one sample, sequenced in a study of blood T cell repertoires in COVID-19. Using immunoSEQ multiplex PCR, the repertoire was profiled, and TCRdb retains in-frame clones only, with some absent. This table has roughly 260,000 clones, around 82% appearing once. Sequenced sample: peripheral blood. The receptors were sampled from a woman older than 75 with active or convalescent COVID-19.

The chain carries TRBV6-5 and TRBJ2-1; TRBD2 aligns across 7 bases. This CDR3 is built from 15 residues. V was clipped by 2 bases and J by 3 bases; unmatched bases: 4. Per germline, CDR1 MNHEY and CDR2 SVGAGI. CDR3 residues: CASSYSGTLYNEQFF. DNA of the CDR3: TGTGCCAGCAGTTACAGCGGGACTCTCTACAATGAGCAGTTCTTC.

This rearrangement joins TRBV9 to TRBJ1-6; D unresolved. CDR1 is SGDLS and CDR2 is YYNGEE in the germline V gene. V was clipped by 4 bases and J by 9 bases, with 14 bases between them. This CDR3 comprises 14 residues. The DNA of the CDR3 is TGTGCCAGCAGCCCCGGAGGGAACAGTTCACCCCTCCACTTT. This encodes CASSPGGNSSPLHF.

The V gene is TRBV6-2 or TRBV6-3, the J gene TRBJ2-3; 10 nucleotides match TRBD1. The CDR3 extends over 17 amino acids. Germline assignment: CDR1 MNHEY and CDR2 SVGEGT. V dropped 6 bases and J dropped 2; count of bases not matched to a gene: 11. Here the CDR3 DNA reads TGTGCCAGCAGCCCTTCCGTGGGACAGGGGTACACAGATACGCAGTATTTT. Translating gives CASSPSVGQGYTDTQYF.

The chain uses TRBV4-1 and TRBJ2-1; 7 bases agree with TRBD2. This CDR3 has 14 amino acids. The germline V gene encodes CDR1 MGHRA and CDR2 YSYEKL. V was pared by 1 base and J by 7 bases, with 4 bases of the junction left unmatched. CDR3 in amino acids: CASSQGEGRNEQFF. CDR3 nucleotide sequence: TGCGCCAGCAGCCAAGGGGAGGGCAGGAATGAGCAGTTCTTC.

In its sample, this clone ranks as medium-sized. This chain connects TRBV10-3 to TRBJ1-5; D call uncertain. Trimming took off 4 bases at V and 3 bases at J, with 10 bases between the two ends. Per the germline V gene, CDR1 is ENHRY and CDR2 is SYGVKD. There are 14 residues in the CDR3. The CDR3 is CAISGVEDNQPQHF. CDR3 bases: TGTGCCATCAGTGGGGTTGAGGACAATCAGCCCCAGCATTTT.

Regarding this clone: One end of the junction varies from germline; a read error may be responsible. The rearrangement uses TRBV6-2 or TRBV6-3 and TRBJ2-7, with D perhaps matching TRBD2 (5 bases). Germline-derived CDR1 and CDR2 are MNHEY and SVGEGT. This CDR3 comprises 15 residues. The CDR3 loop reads CASSYSTRRSSEQYF. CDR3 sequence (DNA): TGTGCCAGCAGTTACTCTACTAGGCGGTCCTCCGAGCAGTACTTC.

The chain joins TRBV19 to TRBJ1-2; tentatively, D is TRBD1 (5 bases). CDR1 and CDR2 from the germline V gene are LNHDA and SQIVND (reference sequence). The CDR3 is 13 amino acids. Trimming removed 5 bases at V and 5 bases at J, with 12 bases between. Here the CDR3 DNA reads TGTGCCAGTAGTTCGGGGGTCTTTTATGGCTACACCTTC. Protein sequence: CASSSGVFYGYTF.

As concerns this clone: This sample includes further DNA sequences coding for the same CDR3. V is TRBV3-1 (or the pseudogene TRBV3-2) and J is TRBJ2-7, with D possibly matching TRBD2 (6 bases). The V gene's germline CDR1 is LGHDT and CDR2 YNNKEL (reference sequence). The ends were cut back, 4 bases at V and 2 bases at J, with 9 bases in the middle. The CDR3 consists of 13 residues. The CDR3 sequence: CASSRRGTYEQYF. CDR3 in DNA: TGTGCCAGCAGCCGTCGGGGGACCTACGAGCAGTACTTC.

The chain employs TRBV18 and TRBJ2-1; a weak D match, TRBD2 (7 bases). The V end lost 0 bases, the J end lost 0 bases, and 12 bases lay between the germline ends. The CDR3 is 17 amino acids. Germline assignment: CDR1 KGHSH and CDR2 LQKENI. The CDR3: CASSPPGGRGSYNEQFF. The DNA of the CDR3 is TGTGCCAGCTCACCACCGGGGGGGCGGGGCTCCTACAATGAGCAGTTCTTC.

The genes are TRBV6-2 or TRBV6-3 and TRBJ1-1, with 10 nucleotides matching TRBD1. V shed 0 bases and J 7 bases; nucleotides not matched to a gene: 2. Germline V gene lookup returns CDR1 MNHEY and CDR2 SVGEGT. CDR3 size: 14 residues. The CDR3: CASSYSGQGYEAFF. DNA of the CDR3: TGTGCCAGCAGTTACTCGGGACAGGGGTATGAAGCTTTCTTT.

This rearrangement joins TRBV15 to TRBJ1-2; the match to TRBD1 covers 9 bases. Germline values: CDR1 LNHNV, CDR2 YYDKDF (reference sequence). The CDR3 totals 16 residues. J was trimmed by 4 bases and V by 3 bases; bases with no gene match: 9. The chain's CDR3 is CATSRDRGPPPYGYTF. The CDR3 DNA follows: TGTGCCACCAGCAGGGACAGGGGTCCCCCCCCCTATGGCTACACCTTC.

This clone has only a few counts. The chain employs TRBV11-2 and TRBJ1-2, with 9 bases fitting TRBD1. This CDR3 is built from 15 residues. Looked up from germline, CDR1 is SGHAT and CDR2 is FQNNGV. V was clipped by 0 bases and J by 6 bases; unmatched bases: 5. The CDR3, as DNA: TGTGCCAGCAGCTTAGACCGTGGACAGGGGCATGGCTACACCTTC. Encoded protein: CASSLDRGQGHGYTF.

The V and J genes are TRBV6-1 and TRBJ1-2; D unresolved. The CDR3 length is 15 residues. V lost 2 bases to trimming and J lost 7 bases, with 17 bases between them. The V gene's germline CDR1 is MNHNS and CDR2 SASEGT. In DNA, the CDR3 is TGTGCCAGCAGTGAAATCGGGAGACAAGGAGGTGGCTACACCTTC. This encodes CASSEIGRQGGGYTF.

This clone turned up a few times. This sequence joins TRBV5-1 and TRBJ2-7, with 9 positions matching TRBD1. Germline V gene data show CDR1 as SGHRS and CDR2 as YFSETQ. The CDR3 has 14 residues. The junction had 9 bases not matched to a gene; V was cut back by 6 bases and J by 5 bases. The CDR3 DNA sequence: TGCGCCAGCACTCCCGGGACAGGGTTAGACGAGCAGTACTTC. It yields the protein CASTPGTGLDEQYF.

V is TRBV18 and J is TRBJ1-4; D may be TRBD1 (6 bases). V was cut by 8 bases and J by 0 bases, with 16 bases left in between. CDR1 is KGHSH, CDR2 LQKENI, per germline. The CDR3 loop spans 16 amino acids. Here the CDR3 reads CASTQNRVSTNEKLFF. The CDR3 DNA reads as TGTGCCAGCACGCAAAACAGGGTCTCAACTAATGAAAAACTGTTTTTT.

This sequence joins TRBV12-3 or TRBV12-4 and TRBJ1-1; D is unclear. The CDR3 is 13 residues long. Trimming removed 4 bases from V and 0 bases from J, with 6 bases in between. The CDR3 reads CASSSRVNTEAFF. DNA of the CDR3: TGTGCCAGCAGTTCTCGGGTGAACACTGAAGCTTTCTTT.

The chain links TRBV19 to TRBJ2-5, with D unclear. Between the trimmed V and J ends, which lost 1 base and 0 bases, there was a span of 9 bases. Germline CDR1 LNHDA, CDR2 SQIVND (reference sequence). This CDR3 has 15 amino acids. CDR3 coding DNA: TGTGCCAGTAGTATAGCGGGTAGAAACCAAGAGACCCAGTACTTC. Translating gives CASSIAGRNQETQYF.

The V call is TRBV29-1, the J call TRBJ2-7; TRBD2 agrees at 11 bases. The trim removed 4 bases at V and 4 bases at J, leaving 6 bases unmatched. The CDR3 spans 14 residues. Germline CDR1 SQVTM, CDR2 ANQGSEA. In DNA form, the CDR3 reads TGCAGCGTTGCTTGGGCTAGCGGGAGGTACGAGCAGTACTTC. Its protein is CSVAWASGRYEQYF.

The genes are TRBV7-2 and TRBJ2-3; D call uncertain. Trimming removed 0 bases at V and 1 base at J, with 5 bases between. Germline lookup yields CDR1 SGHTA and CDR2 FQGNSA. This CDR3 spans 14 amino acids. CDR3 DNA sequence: TGTGCCAGCAGCTTAGCTCGGGGCACAGATACGCAGTATTTT. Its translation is CASSLARGTDTQYF.

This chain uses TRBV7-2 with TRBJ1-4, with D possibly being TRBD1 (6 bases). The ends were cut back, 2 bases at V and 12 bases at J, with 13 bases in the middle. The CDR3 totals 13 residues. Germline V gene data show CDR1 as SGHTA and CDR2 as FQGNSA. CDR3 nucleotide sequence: TGTGCCAGCAGCTTAATTCCAGGGGTGGAACTGTTTTTT. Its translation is CASSLIPGVELFF.

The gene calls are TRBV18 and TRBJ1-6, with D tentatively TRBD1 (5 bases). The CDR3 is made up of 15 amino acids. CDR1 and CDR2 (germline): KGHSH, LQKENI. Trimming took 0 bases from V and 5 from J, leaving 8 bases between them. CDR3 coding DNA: TGTGCCAGCTCACCACCCGGGGGGAATAATTCACCCCTCCACTTT. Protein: CASSPPGGNNSPLHF.

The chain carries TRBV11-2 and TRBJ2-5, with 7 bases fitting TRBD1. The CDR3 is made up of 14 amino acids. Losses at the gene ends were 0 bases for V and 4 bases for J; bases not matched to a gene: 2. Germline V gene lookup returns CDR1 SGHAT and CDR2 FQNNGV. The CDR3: CASSLESGGETQYF. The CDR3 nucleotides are TGTGCCAGCAGCTTAGAGTCAGGGGGAGAGACCCAGTACTTC.

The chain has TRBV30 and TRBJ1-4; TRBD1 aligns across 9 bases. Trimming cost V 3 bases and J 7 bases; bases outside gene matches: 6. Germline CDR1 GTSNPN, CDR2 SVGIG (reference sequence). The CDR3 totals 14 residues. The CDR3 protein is CAWRHRGRIEKLFF. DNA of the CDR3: TGTGCCTGGAGACACAGGGGGCGTATTGAAAAACTGTTTTTT.